Listed below are T cell receptor beta chains from one sample, sequenced in a study of blood T cells in healthy people across ages. TCRdb processed the 5' RACE reads anew with MiXCR; each CDR3 protein has one entry. The sample gives around 1,600,000 distinct CDR3 sequences, about 45% of which show up once; less than 5% is in the top ten. Source material: blood. These receptors all come from a woman between 18 and 30 years old in good health. Each CDR3 is given without its conserved first and last residue.

TRBV27	TRBJ2-5	ASSPIGPGKTQY
TRBV20-1	TRBJ2-2	SARLRGRSNTRELF
TRBV20-1	TRBJ2-4	SATGLAGGIEQY
TRBV12-3/TRBV12-4	TRBJ1-5	ASSLEGARKQPQH
TRBV25-1	TRBJ1-5	ASTPWDSNQPQH
TRBV5-1	TRBJ1-2	ASSLGEGSPPLTYGYT
TRBV5-1	TRBJ2-7	ASSLAGRTGYEQY
TRBV28	NA	ASSFVTSGRKGFYNEQY
TRBV3-1	TRBJ2-1	ASSQDLTSGRVYNEQF
TRBV20-1	TRBJ1-5	SAGGRNQPQH
TRBV20-1	TRBJ2-7	SARGGTTLYEQY
TRBV29-1	TRBJ2-3	SVDGTSGRLTDTQY
TRBV20-1	TRBJ1-1	SARVGLENTEAF
TRBV20-1	TRBJ1-4	SARWDPKLF
TRBV4-3	TRBJ1-1	ASSQEGRRSTEAF
TRBV6-6	TRBJ1-6	ASSLGGFNSPLH
TRBV4-3	TRBJ2-3	ARSLGRTDTQY
TRBV7-2	TRBJ1-1	ASSFAGDAF
TRBV4-2	TRBJ2-7	ASSQGPGQGTYEQY
TRBV7-8	TRBJ1-1	ASSLAGQSGTEAF
TRBV18	TRBJ2-1	ASSSPAGSYNEQF
TRBV7-2	TRBJ2-1	ASSLTGTSYNEQF
TRBV9	TRBJ2-5	ASSGDLGETQY
TRBV20-1	TRBJ1-1	SATPGRQAF
TRBV10-3	TRBJ2-7	AISEGRASYEQY
TRBV5-6	TRBJ2-7	ASSLQGRHEQY
TRBV12-5	TRBJ1-2	ASGLTGSHGYT
TRBV4-3	TRBJ2-2	ASSQGFGDTGELF
TRBV29-1	TRBJ1-2	SAADRLYGYT
TRBV15	TRBJ2-1	ATSRQGGANEQF
TRBV5-1	TRBJ2-1	ASSPGRRVGLNEQF
TRBV7-9	TRBJ1-2	ASSQDRSDYGYT
TRBV9	TRBJ2-7	ASSLTSGEDPHYEQY
TRBV3-1	TRBJ2-4	ASSQEQLTKNIQY
TRBV12-3/TRBV12-4	TRBJ2-7	ASSYLGRGLLYEQY
TRBV21-1	TRBJ2-6	ASSNPSSRSGANVLT
TRBV20-1	NA	SASGAGWEVYEQY
TRBV7-2	TRBJ2-1	ASSLGARRAHNEQF
TRBV28	TRBJ2-3	ASSFNAGGPGDTQY
TRBV12-3/TRBV12-4	TRBJ1-2	ASSLGVIGYT
TRBV4-1	TRBJ1-1	ASSQYGGPTEAF
TRBV20-1	TRBJ1-2	SARTVDNYGYT
TRBV7-9	TRBJ2-1	ASSSGLLLKNFYDNEQF
TRBV14	TRBJ1-1	ASSRVTGVNTEAF
TRBV29-1	TRBJ2-4	SVEDRRGGLARNIQY
TRBV4-1	TRBJ1-1	ASSQGEDRDYTEAF